This TCR beta chain derives from a study of T-cell reconstitution after alpha-beta-depleted transplantation in children. Study-wide findings and caveats: Several hundred expanded graft clones reportedly supplied alpha-beta T cells about two months after transplant. Some patients' high day-60 TCRbeta diversity was traced to surviving recipient T cells and thymic progenitors. When one year had passed after transplant, most T-cell counts and diversity came from newly produced T cells.

At least ten counts were recorded for this clonotype. Antigen specificity is unknown. CDR3 length: 10 amino acids. The V and J ends lost 5 bases and 8 bases, in that order; junction bases with no gene match: 0. Germline V gene lookup returns CDR1 GTSNPN and CDR2 SVGIG (reference sequence). Preparation of the TCRbeta library was carried out with unique molecular identifiers. TCRdb processed the PCR reads anew with MiXCR; each CDR3 protein has one entry. The sample consists of 100,000 to 120,000 distinct CDR3 sequences, 5.5% to 7% of them appearing once. Source: PBMCs, mostly from graft donor cells, taken 360 days after TCRalphabeta/CD19-depleted stem cell transplant. This TCR derives from a male patient aged 2-9 years who had a stem cell transplant for acute lymphoblastic leukemia, so the T cells may come from the graft donor. V usage is TRBV30 and J usage is TRBJ2-1, with 7 positions matching TRBD1. The CDR3 is CAWQGDEQFF. CDR3 bases: TGTGCCTGGCAGGGGGATGAGCAGTTCTTC. The full variable domain, with the rest looked up from reference TRBV30 and TRBJ2-1, is SQTIHQWPATLVQPVGSPLSLECTVEGTSNPNLYWYRQAAGRGLQLLFYSVGIGQISSEVPQNLSASRPQDRQFILSSKKLLLSDSGFYLCAWQGDEQFFGPGTRLTVL.